This T cell receptor (beta chain) was retrieved from a study of cytomegalovirus exposure and HLA in healthy donors. Study-level background: Membership in the Caucasian-associated ancestry cluster was found for 81% of 398 genotyped donors.

The germline V gene encodes CDR1 SGHTA and CDR2 FQGNSA. The CDR3 loop spans 14 amino acids. V was clipped by 5 bases and J by 3 bases; unmatched bases: 5. Although they were nominally healthy when sampled, donors likely had unrecorded immune exposures. This PCR relied on a set of 60 Vbeta primers and 13 Jbeta primers. TCRdb keeps only in-frame clones here, not all; method: immunoSEQ multiplex PCR. The sample comprises about 180,000 clones, around 81% of which are singletons, and 5% to 7% rests with the top ten. Material: PBMCs. This TCR was recovered from a middle-aged man in good health and CMV-seronegative. The J gene is TRBJ1-1, the V gene TRBV7-2; 8 bases are shared with TRBD1. CDR3 residues: CASSAQGAYTEAFF. For the CDR3, the DNA is TGTGCCAGCAGCGCCCAGGGGGCATACACTGAAGCTTTCTTT.